This entry is about one T cell receptor (beta chain). Antigen: not known. The protocol was immunoSEQ multiplex PCR, while the TCRdb copy is restricted to in-frame clones and leaves out a portion. The sample consists of roughly 81,000 clones, roughly four fifths of them appearing once. These data are taken from a study of graft-versus-host responses after intestinal transplantation. J gave up 12 bases and V 4 bases, and 28 bases lay outside the gene matches. Germline V gene data show CDR1 as SGHRS and CDR2 as YFSETQ. There are 21 residues in the CDR3. Study-wide results and caveats: Subjects displaying graft-donor T cell macrochimerism possessed elevated graft-versus-host to host-versus-graft clonal ratios inside allografts. In recipient marrow, GvH clones were found, and some appeared first in ileum or blood.

This TCR was sampled from a human donor who received an intestinal transplant. Sequenced here: unstimulated CD4+ T cells sorted from spleen or lymph node cells, sampled before intestinal transplant. The rearrangement joins TRBV5-1 to TRBJ2-1; TRBD2 matches at 13 bases. For the CDR3, the DNA is TGCGCCAGCAGCGTCGGGGGGGCTCCGATAACTAGCGGGAGGGGTCGGAGCGTGCAGTTCTTC. Protein sequence: CASSVGGAPITSGRGRSVQFF.